This TCR beta chain came from a study of blood T cell repertoires in COVID-19. Germline V CDR1 and CDR2: LNHDA, SQIVND (reference sequence). Trimming took 3 bases from V and 10 from J, leaving 22 bases between them. The CDR3 consists of 16 residues. As processed by the authors: Amplification from reference gene primers served as the basis for estimated nucleated cell counts. Produced via immunoSEQ multiplex PCR; TCRdb's table is partial and in-frame only. V and J calls and clone size are copied from that table; D and trimming were computed from the DNA. The sample carries around 250,000 clones, approximately 82% recorded once.

Material for sequencing was peripheral blood. The chain links TRBV19 to TRBJ2-1; D may be TRBD1 (6 bases). The receptor was derived from a young woman with acute or convalescent COVID-19. CDR3 region: CASSIRAATRQDEQFF. The CDR3, as DNA: TGTGCCAGTAGTATTAGGGCTGCAACCCGACAGGACGAGCAGTTCTTC.